The clone carrying this T cell receptor beta chain was seen once. Its antigen is unknown. The data belong to a study of cytomegalovirus exposure and HLA in healthy donors. Turning to the study itself: Researchers found that about 84% of over 350 genotyped donors fell within the Caucasian-associated ancestry cluster.

Primers: 60 Vbeta forward and 13 Jbeta reverse. The table came from immunoSEQ multiplex PCR; TCRdb's copy has only in-frame clones and leaves some out. The repertoire holds 150,000 to 200,000 clones, roughly 72% seen once, with 2% to 2.5% in the top ten. General observations from the study: Follow-up analysis seemed to connect common viral pathogens with several of the most significant clusters identified. In a later analysis, DRB1 alleles had the most associated TCRs; HLA-C alleles the fewest.

This CDR3 contains 14 residues. The V and J ends lost 0 bases and 8 bases respectively, with 11 bases between them. CDR1 is MNHEY, CDR2 SVGAGI, per germline. Donors were nominally healthy when sampled, though unrecorded immune exposures were likely. Input material: PBMCs. The clonotype originates from a woman aged 30 to 39 in good health and CMV-seropositive. This sequence joins TRBV6-5 and TRBJ2-1; no reliable D call. For the CDR3, the DNA is TGTGCCAGCAGTTACTCTCTAGTCCCCCATGAGCAGTTCTTC. It translates to CASSYSLVPHEQFF.